This T cell receptor beta chain was profiled in a study of cytomegalovirus exposure and HLA in healthy donors. Study summary: Researchers found that 81% of 350 to 500 genotyped donors fell within the Caucasian-associated ancestry cluster. Whole-study findings and limits: Most subjects' HLA-A and HLA-B alleles were reportedly predicted from TCR beta sequences. Serostatus for CMV was the only available immune exposure information. Analysis was carried out at a later point, and it linked a missense DCLRE1C variant to TCR beta V- and J-gene trimming.

The germline gives CDR1 SGHRS, CDR2 YFSETQ. The V gene lost 4 bases and the J gene lost 8 bases, with 18 bases spanning the gap. The CDR3 length is 14 residues. Notes on this clone: Antigen specificity is unknown.

The PCR had 60 Vbeta and 13 Jbeta primers. Here immunoSEQ multiplex PCR was the method, and the copy in TCRdb shows in-frame clones only, minus some. The sample lists about 120,000 clones; over 70% were seen once. This sequence originates from a woman aged 40 to 49 in good health and CMV-seropositive. The sample taken for sequencing was PBMCs. This chain joins TRBV5-1 and TRBJ1-1, with unresolved D. This chain's CDR3 is CASSGSGNRLEAFF. The CDR3 coding sequence is TGCGCCAGCAGCGGATCAGGAAATAGGTTGGAAGCTTTCTTT.